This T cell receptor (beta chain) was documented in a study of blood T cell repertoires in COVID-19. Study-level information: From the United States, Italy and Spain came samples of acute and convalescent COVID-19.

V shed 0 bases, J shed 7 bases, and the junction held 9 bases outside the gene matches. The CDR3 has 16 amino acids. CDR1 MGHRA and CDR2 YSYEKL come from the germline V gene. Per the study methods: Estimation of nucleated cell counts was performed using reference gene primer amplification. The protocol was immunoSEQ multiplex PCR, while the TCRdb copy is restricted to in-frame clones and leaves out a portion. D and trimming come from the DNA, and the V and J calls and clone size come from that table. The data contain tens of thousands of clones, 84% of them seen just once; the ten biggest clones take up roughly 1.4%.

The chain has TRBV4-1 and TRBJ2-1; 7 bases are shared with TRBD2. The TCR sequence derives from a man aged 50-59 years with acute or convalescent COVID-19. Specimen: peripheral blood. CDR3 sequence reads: CASSQDRGGGNNEQFF. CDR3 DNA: TGCGCCAGCAGCCAAGATAGAGGCGGGGGAAATAATGAGCAGTTCTTC.